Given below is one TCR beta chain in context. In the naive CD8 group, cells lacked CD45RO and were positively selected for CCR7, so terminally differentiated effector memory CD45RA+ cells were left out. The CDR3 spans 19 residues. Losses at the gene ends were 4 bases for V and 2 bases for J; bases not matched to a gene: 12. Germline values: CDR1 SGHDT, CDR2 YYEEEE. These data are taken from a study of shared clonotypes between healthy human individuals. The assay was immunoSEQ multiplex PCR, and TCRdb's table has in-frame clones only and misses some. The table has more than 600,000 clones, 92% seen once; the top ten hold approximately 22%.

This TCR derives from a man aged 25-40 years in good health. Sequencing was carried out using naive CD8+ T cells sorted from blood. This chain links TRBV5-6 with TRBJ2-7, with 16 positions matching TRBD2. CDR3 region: CASSPAGLAGGPRTYEQYF. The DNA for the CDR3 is TGTGCCAGCAGCCCTGCGGGACTAGCGGGAGGGCCAAGGACCTACGAGCAGTACTTC.